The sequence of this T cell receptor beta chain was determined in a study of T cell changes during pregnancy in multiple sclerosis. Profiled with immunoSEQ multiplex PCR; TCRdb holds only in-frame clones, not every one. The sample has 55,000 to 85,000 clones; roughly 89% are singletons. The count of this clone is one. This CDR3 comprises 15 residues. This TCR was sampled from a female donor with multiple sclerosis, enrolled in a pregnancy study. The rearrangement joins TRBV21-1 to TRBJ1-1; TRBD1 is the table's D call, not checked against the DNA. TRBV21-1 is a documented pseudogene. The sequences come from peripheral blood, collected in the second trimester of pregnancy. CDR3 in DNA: TGTGCCAGCAGCGGGCGGGACAGGGGGGACACTGAAGCTTTCTTT. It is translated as CASSGRDRGDTEAFF.